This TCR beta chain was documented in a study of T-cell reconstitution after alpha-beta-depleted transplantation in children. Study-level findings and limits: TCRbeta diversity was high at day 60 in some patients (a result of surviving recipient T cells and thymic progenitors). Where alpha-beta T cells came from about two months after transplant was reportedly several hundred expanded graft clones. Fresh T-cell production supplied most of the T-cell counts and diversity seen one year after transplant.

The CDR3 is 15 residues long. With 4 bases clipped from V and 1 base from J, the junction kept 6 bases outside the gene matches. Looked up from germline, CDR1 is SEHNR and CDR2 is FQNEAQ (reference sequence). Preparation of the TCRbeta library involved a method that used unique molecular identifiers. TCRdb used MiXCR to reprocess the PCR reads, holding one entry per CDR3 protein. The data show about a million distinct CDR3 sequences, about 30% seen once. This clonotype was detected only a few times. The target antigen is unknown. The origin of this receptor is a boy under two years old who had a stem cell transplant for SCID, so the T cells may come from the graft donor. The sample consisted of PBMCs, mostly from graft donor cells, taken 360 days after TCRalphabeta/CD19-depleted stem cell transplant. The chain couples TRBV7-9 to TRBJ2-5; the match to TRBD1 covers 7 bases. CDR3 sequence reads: CASSSTGWLQETQYF. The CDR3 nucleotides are TGTGCCAGCAGCTCGACAGGGTGGCTCCAAGAGACCCAGTACTTC.